This section outlines one T cell receptor (beta chain) sequence together with its context. This specimen comes from a study of blood T cell repertoires in COVID-19. CDR1 is LGHDT, CDR2 YNNKEL, per germline (reference sequence). The CDR3 extends over 13 amino acids. The ends were cut back, 10 bases at V and 0 bases at J, with 12 bases in the middle. The method was immunoSEQ multiplex PCR; TCRdb's version includes in-frame clones alone and lacks a portion of them. This sample yields more than 150,000 clones, of which approximately 80% are seen a single time; 15% to 20% belongs to the top ten. The TCR originated in a woman aged 50 to 60 who had recovered from COVID-19. The sequencing input was PBMCs or T cells enriched from blood (not recorded which). The J gene is TRBJ1-1, the V gene TRBV3-1 (or the pseudogene TRBV3-2), with TRBD1 as a possible D gene (6 bases). CDR3 in DNA: TGTGCCACCCAGGACAGCATGAACACTGAAGCTTTCTTT. This translates into CATQDSMNTEAFF.